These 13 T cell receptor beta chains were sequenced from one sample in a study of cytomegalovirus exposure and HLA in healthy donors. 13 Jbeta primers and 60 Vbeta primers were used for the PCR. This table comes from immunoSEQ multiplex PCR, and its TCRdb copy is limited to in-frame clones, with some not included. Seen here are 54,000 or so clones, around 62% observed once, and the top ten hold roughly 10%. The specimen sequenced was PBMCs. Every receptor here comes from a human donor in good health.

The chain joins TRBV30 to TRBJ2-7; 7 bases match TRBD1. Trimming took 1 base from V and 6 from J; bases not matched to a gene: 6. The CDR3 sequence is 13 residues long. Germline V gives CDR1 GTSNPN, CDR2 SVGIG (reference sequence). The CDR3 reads CAWSGGQWGEQYF. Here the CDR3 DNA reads TGTGCCTGGAGTGGGGGACAGTGGGGCGAGCAGTACTTC.

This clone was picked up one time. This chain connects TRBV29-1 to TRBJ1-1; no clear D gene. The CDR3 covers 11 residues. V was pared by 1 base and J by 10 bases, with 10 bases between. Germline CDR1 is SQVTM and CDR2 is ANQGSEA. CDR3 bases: TGCAGCGTTGAAGGAGCTAGTGGAGCTTTCTTT. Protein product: CSVEGASGAFF.

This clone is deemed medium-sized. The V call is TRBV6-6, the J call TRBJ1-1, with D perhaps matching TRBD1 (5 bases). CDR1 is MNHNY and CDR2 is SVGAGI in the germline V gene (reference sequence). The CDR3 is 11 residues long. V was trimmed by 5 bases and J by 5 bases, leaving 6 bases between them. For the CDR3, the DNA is TGTGCCAGCAGTACAGGTACTGAAGCTTTCTTT. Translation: CASSTGTEAFF.

In nucleotides, the CDR3 is TGTGCCAGCAGTTTATCGAGGCCCGGGCGGGCAGTAGGCTATGGCTACACCTTC. Encoded protein: CASSLSRPGRAVGYGYTF. V usage is TRBV27 and J usage is TRBJ1-2, with unresolved D. V lost 0 bases and J lost 4, with 21 bases in between. Per the germline V gene, CDR1 is MNHEY and CDR2 is SMNVEV (reference sequence). CDR3 length equals 18 residues.

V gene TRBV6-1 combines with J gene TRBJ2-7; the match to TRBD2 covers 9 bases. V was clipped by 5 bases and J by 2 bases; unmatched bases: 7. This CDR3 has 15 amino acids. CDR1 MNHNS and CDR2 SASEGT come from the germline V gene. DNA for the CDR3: TGTGCCAGCAGTCTGACTAGCGGTCTTGCCTACGAGCAGTACTTC. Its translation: CASSLTSGLAYEQYF.

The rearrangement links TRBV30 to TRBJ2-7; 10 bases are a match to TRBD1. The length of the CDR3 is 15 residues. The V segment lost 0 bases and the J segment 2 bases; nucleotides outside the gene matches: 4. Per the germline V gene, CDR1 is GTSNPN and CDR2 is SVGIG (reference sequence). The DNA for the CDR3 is TGTGCCTGGAGTGTTGGGACAGGGGTAACCTACGAGCAGTACTTC. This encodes CAWSVGTGVTYEQYF.

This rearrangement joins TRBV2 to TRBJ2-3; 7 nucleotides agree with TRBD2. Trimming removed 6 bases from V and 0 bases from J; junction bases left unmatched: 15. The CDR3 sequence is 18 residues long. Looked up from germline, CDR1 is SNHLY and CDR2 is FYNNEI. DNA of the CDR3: TGTGCCAGCAGCTCCTCTTTTTTGCTAGCGGAAAGCACAGATACGCAGTATTTT. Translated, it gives CASSSSFLLAESTDTQYF.

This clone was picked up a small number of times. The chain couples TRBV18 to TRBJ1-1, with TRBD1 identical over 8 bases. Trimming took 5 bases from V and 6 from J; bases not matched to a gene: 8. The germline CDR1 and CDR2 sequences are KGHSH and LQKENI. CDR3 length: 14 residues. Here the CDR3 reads CASSSRGQGAEAFF. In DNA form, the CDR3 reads TGTGCCAGCTCATCCCGCGGACAGGGCGCTGAAGCTTTCTTT.

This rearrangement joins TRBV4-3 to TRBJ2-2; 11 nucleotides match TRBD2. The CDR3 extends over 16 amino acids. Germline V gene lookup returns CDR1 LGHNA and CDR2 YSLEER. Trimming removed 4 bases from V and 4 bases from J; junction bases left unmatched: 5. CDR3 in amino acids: CASSRQLAGATGELFF. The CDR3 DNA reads TGCGCCAGCAGCCGACAACTAGCGGGGGCCACCGGGGAGCTGTTTTTT.

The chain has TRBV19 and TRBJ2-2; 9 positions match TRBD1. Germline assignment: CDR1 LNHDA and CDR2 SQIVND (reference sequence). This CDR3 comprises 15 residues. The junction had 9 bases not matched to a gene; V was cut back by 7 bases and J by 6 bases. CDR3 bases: TGTGCCAGTACCATAGGGGGGACAGGGTCCGGGGAGCTGTTTTTT. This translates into CASTIGGTGSGELFF.

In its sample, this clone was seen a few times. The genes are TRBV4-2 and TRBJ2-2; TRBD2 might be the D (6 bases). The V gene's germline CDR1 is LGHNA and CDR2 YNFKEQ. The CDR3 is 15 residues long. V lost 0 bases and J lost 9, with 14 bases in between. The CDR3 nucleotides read TGTGCCAGCAGCCAAGAAACTAGCCCAGGCCGGGAGCTGTTTTTT. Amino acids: CASSQETSPGRELFF.

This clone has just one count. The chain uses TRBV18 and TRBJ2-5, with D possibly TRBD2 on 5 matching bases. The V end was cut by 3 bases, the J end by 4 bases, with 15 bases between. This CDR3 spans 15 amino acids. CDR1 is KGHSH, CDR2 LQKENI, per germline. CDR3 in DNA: TGTGCCAGCTCACCGCTCCTCGGGGTTGGAGAGACCCAGTACTTC. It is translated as CASSPLLGVGETQYF.

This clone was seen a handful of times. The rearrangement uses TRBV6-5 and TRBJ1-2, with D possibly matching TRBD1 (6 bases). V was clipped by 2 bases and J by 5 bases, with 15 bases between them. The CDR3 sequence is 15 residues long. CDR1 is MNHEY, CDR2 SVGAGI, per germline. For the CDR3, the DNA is TGTGCCAGCAGTTACCGGGGACACCAACCTTATGGCTACACCTTC. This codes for CASSYRGHQPYGYTF.